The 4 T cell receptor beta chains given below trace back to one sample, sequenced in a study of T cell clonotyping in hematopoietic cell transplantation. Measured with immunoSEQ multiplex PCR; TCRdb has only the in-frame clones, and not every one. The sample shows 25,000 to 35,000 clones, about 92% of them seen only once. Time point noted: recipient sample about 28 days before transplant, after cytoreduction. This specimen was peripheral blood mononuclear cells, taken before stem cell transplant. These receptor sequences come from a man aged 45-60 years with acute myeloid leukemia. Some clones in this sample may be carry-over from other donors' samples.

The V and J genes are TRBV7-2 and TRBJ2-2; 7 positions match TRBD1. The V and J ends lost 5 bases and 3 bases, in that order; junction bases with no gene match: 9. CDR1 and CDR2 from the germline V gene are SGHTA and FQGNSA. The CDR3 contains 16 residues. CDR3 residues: CASSLGGRSYTGELFF. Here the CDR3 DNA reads TGTGCCAGCAGCCTAGGGGGCAGGAGCTACACCGGGGAGCTGTTTTTT.

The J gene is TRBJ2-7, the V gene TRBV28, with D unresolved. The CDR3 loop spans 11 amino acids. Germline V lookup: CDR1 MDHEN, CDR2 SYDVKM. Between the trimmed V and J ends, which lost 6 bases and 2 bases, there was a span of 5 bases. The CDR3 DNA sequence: TGTGCCAGCAGCCTAACCTACGAGCAGTACTTC. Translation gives CASSLTYEQYF.

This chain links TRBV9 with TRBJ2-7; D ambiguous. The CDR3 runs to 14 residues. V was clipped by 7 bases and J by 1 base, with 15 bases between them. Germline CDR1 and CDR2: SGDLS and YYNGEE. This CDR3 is CASSPADRSYEQYF. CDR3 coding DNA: TGTGCCAGCTCTCCCGCGGACCGATCCTACGAGCAGTACTTC.

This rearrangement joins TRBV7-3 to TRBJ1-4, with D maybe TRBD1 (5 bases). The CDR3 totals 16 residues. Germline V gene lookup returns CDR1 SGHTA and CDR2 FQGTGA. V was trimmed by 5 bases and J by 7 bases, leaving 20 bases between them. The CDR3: CASSLGPGSGSEKLFF. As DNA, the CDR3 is TGTGCCAGCAGCCTAGGCCCGGGCTCAGGGTCTGAAAAACTGTTTTTT.